This T cell receptor beta chain is drawn from a study of T cell responses to AZD1222 COVID-19 vaccine. Study results and caveats: Clonal diversity was possibly underestimated, and white British individuals and females predominated among donors. Spike-spanning, vaccine-associated CD4 TCRs were dominant at 160-218 and 743-854. Repertoire sampling occurred only after the peak T cell response. At study baseline, merely more than 5 AZD1222 recipients were seropositive.

Turning to this clone: Its antigen is unknown.

Measured with immunoSEQ multiplex PCR; TCRdb has only the in-frame clones, and not every one. The top ten clones hold under 1.1% of a sample with approximately 180,000 clones, about 93% of them seen once. The CDR3 is made up of 18 amino acids. J gave up 0 bases and V 7 bases, and 13 bases lay outside the gene matches. Germline CDR1 MNHEY, CDR2 SMNVEV (reference sequence). This clonotype was sampled from an adult who received the MenACWY meningococcal vaccine as a control. Source: peripheral blood, taken 28 days after the second dose of the MenACWY control vaccine. The chain carries TRBV27 and TRBJ2-5, with 11 bases fitting TRBD2. In DNA, the CDR3 is TGTGCCAGCAAAAAAGGGCTAGCGGGGGGCCCGTACCAAGAGACCCAGTACTTC. It codes for CASKKGLAGGPYQETQYF.